This T cell receptor (beta chain) came from a study of blood T cell repertoires in COVID-19. Background on the study: Collection of acute and convalescent COVID-19 samples took place in the United States, Italy and Spain. Sources were T cells, B-cell-depleted T cells, or PBMCs; the material itself was cDNA or gDNA.

Regarding this clone: Other DNA sequences in this specimen translate into the identical CDR3.

Looked up from germline, CDR1 is SGHTA and CDR2 is FQGNSA. Trimming pared 3 bases from V and 0 bases from J, leaving 6 bases between. The CDR3 totals 14 residues. This study enrolled people aged roughly 18 to 89 from 20 to 25 US geographic areas. Cohort assignment relied on participant-reported clinical history. The method was immunoSEQ multiplex PCR; TCRdb's version includes in-frame clones alone and lacks a portion of them. In the table there are hundreds of thousands of clones, approximately 86% of which are singletons. This sequence was found in a woman under 30 who had recovered from COVID-19. Sequencing was carried out using PBMCs or T cells enriched from blood (not recorded which). The J gene is TRBJ1-3, the V gene TRBV7-2, with unresolved D. Here the CDR3 DNA reads TGTGCCAGCAGCTTCGGGGTCTCTGGAAACACCATATATTTT. Translating gives CASSFGVSGNTIYF.